This T cell receptor beta chain was sequenced in a study of T cell responses to AZD1222 COVID-19 vaccine. Germline CDR1 ENHRY, CDR2 SYGVKD. V was pared by 2 bases and J by 4 bases, with 5 bases between. The CDR3 is made up of 12 amino acids. Profiling relied on immunoSEQ multiplex PCR, and the TCRdb table lists in-frame clones only, not all of them. The table has roughly 100,000 clones, approximately 84% seen once. The chain recombines TRBV10-3 with TRBJ1-1; unclear D gene. This sequence originates from an adult who received the AZD1222 COVID-19 vaccine. Here the sequenced sample was peripheral blood, taken 28 days after the second AZD1222 dose. DNA of the CDR3: TGTGCCATCAGTGAGCTGGGCACTGAAGCTTTCTTT. This sequence encodes CAISELGTEAFF.